Listed here is a single T cell receptor beta chain. The antigen it binds to is not known. No base quality values were provided; no much bigger clone lies one nucleotide off. Libraries came from the immunoSEQ multiplex PCR assay. TCRdb retrieved this table from immuneACCESS and kept in-frame rearrangements only. Not all clones are present; in checked studies, unresolved V genes account for under half, and no reason is known for the remainder. The sample yields some 71,000 clones; roughly nine tenths were counted once. The top ten clones comprise under 20% of the sample. This entry belongs to a study of control samples from healthy donors and cancer patients (dated by TCRdb to the early 2020s). Clipping removes 4 bases from V and 7 bases from J, with 14 as the unmatched junction base count. The CDR3 covers 15 residues, taking in both the cysteine and the phenylalanine. Kept here is only the CDR3 DNA, which spans 45 bases and is read in frame from base 1. Sequences SGDLS (CDR1) and YYNGEE (CDR2) are obtained from the germline V gene.

This TCR derives from a man between 60 and 75 years old with lung cancer. The source material was PBMCs. The receptor chain draws on TRBV9 and TRBJ2-7, with 7 junctional bases fitting TRBD2. The bases read TGTGCCAGCAGCCCAGACGGGGGAGGGTGGAGTGAGCAGTACTTC. Its coded protein is CASSPDGGGWSEQYF.